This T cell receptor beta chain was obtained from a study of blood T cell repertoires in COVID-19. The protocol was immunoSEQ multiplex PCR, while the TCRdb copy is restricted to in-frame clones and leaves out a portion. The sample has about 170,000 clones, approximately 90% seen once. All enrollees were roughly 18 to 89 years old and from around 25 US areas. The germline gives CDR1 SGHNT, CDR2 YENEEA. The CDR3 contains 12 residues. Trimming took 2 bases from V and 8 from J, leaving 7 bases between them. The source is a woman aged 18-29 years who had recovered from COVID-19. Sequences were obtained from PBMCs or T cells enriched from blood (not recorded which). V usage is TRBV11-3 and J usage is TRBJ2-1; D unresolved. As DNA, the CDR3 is TGTGCCAGCAGCTTAACTACGTATGAGCAGTTCTTC. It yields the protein CASSLTTYEQFF.